Listed below are T cell receptor beta chains from one sample, sequenced in a study of a mutant IDH1 vaccine in newly diagnosed glioma. Clones were read by immunoSEQ multiplex PCR, and TCRdb kept only the in-frame ones, dropping some. The sample gives about 38,000 clones, about four fifths of which show up once; about an eighth is in the top ten. These TCRs' antigens remain unknown. Sequencing was performed on PBMCs, taken from a glioma patient whose treatment included an IDH1 peptide vaccine. The receptors were sampled from a man over 45 with glioma. CDR3s include the opening cysteine and the closing phenylalanine or tryptophan. The D gene is left open where the match is weak. Size is omitted from some rows. Given values are once, few, many or a class for expanded clones.

abundance | d_gene | j_gene | v_gene | CDR3aa | CDR3nt
few | TRBD2 | TRBJ2-1 | TRBV27 | CASSFGPGGISYNEQFF | TGTGCCAGCAGTTTCGGTCCGGGAGGTATCTCCTACAATGAGCAGTTCTTC
NA | NA | TRBJ2-1 | TRBV7-9 | CASSFNDEQFF | TGTGCCAGCAGCTTCAATGATGAGCAGTTCTTC
medium-sized | TRBD1 | TRBJ1-2 | TRBV9 | CASSVAGRGSGYTF | TGTGCCAGCAGCGTAGCTGGCAGGGGGAGTGGCTACACCTTC
NA | NA | TRBJ1-4 | TRBV2 | CASSLDDGGLFF | TGTGCCAGCAGTTTGGACGATGGTGGACTGTTTTTT
NA | TRBD1 | TRBJ1-2 | TRBV28 | CASSPPARGQGYTF | TGTGCCAGCAGTCCACCTGCGAGGGGGCAAGGCTACACCTTC
NA | NA | TRBJ2-5 | TRBV29-1 | CSEIRSETQYF | TGCAGCGAAATCCGATCCGAGACCCAGTACTTC
few | NA | TRBJ1-4 | TRBV14 | CASSQQNEKLFF | TGTGCCAGCAGCCAACAGAATGAAAAACTGTTTTTT
NA | TRBD2 | TRBJ2-5 | TRBV9 | CASSVDPSGTEKTQYF | TGTGCCAGCAGCGTAGATCCTAGCGGGACGGAGAAGACCCAGTACTTC
NA | TRBD2 | TRBJ2-3 | TRBV19 | CASSSLAGTEDTQYF | TGTGCCAGTAGTAGCCTAGCGGGAACCGAGGATACGCAGTATTTT
NA | NA | TRBJ2-6 | TRBV5-6 | CASSLPTGANVLTF | TGTGCCAGCAGCTTGCCCACTGGGGCCAACGTCCTGACTTTC
NA | NA | TRBJ1-2 | TRBV7-2 | CASSLAAGYGYTF | TGTGCCAGCAGCTTAGCGGCGGGTTATGGCTACACCTTC
NA | NA | TRBJ1-4 | TRBV5-5 | CASSLTTGATNEKLFF | TGTGCCAGCAGCTTGACAACGGGGGCGACTAATGAAAAACTGTTTTTT
NA | TRBD2 | TRBJ2-7 | TRBV11-1 | CASSLGREVNEQYF | TGTGCCAGCAGCTTGGGGAGGGAGGTCAACGAGCAGTACTTC
NA | NA | TRBJ1-1 | TRBV27 | CASSLSWFRGRHTEAFF | TGTGCCAGCAGTTTATCTTGGTTTAGGGGGAGGCACACTGAAGCTTTCTTT
NA | NA | TRBJ2-7 | TRBV5-1 | CASSLQVRVGISEQYF | TGCGCCAGCAGCTTGCAGGTCAGGGTTGGGATCTCCGAGCAGTACTTC
few | NA | TRBJ2-7 | TRBV6-5 | CASSYAGPTYEQYF | TGTGCCAGCAGTTACGCAGGGCCCACCTACGAGCAGTACTTC
NA | TRBD2 | TRBJ2-2 | TRBV5-8 | CASTQRASGRRRELFF | TGTGCCAGCACCCAGCGGGCTAGCGGGAGAAGGAGGGAGCTGTTTTTT
NA | NA | TRBJ2-7 | TRBV5-1 | CASTDSGLYEQYF | TGCGCCAGCACGGACTCGGGGCTATACGAGCAGTACTTC
NA | NA | TRBJ2-3 | TRBV5-5 | CASSTGTGRDTQYF | TGTGCCAGCAGTACCGGGACGGGGAGAGATACGCAGTATTTT
NA | NA | TRBJ2-1 | TRBV6-4 | CASSRQEQFF | TGTGCCAGCAGCCGTCAGGAGCAGTTCTTC
NA | NA | TRBJ1-2 | TRBV5-4 | CASSSPRGGTYGYTF | TGTGCCAGCAGCTCCCCGAGGGGTGGCACGTATGGCTACACCTTC
NA | NA | TRBJ1-5 | TRBV2 | CASSEAGDSNQPQHF | TGTGCCAGCAGTGAAGCAGGGGATAGCAATCAGCCCCAGCATTTT
NA | NA | TRBJ1-2 | TRBV9 | CASSPEALNAYYGYTF | TGTGCCAGCAGCCCCGAAGCTCTTAACGCTTACTATGGCTACACCTTC
NA | TRBD2 | TRBJ2-3 | TRBV10-3 | CAISGGADTQYF | TGTGCCATTTCCGGGGGGGCAGATACGCAGTATTTT
NA | NA | TRBJ1-2 | TRBV29-1 | CSVVVWGAKNNYGYTF | TGCAGCGTTGTAGTCTGGGGCGCAAAGAATAACTATGGCTACACCTTC
NA | NA | TRBJ2-7 | TRBV6-6 | CASSVGDYYEQYF | TGTGCCAGCTCGGTGGGGGATTACTACGAGCAGTACTTC
few | NA | TRBJ1-1 | TRBV5-4 | CASSFITGRAFF | TGTGCCAGCAGCTTCATCACCGGGAGAGCTTTCTTT
NA | NA | TRBJ2-1 | TRBV5-6 | CASWETKGIHEQFF | TGTGCCAGTTGGGAGACCAAAGGCATCCATGAGCAGTTCTTC
NA | NA | TRBJ1-3 | TRBV6-1 | CASSETFSGNTIYF | TGTGCCAGCAGCGAAACGTTCTCTGGAAACACCATATATTTT
NA | NA | TRBJ2-2 | TRBV6-5 | CASSPTWVGGELFF | TGTGCCAGCAGTCCAACGTGGGTCGGCGGGGAGCTGTTTTTT
NA | TRBD2 | TRBJ2-1 | TRBV5-4 | CASSSGGREGQGEQFF | TGTGCCAGCAGCTCGGGTGGGCGGGAGGGCCAGGGTGAGCAGTTCTTC
NA | NA | TRBJ2-6 | TRBV19 | CASTDRPGANVLTF | TGTGCCAGTACAGACAGGCCTGGGGCCAACGTCCTGACTTTC
NA | NA | TRBJ1-6 | TRBV18 | CASSPRWEDNSPLHF | TGTGCCAGCTCACCACGGTGGGAGGATAATTCACCCCTCCACTTT
NA | TRBD1 | TRBJ2-1 | TRBV5-1 | CASTVTGDRDEQFF | TGCGCCAGCACCGTGACAGGGGATCGGGATGAGCAGTTCTTC
NA | NA | TRBJ1-3 | TRBV29-1 | CSVRAGGGNTIYF | TGCAGCGTCCGGGCGGGAGGTGGAAACACCATATATTTT
once | NA | TRBJ2-2 | TRBV7-9 | CASSTRTANTGELFF | TGTGCCAGCAGCACAAGGACGGCGAACACCGGGGAGCTGTTTTTT
NA | NA | TRBJ2-5 | TRBV6-5 | CASSYGQGRGQETQYF | TGTGCCAGCAGTTACGGTCAGGGGAGGGGGCAAGAGACCCAGTACTTC
NA | NA | TRBJ1-2 | TRBV30 | CASDEAGGYTF | TGTGCATCTGATGAAGCGGGCGGCTACACCTTC
NA | TRBD1 | TRBJ2-2 | TRBV18 | CASSPYFEGTGSAGELFF | TGTGCCAGCTCACCATACTTCGAAGGGACAGGGTCGGCCGGGGAGCTGTTTTTT
NA | TRBD2 | TRBJ2-1 | TRBV14 | CASSQVGGRRSHEQFF | TGTGCCAGCAGCCAAGTGGGCGGGAGGCGCAGCCATGAGCAGTTCTTC
NA | NA | TRBJ1-2 | TRBV4-1 | CASSQGSSGARGYTF | TGCGCCAGCAGCCAAGGTTCGTCGGGGGCACGGGGCTACACCTTC
NA | NA | TRBJ1-3 | TRBV6-6 | CASSYAPPGQRNTIYF | TGTGCCAGCAGTTACGCCCCTCCGGGACAAAGAAACACCATATATTTT
NA | NA | TRBJ2-7 | TRBV18 | CASSPSMGGLNIPDLYEQYF | TGTGCCAGCTCACCTAGCATGGGGGGCTTAAACATCCCCGACCTTTACGAGCAGTACTTC
NA | NA | TRBJ2-4 | TRBV2 | CASTGTALNIQYF | TGTGCCAGCACGGGCACTGCCCTAAACATTCAGTACTTC
NA | TRBD2 | TRBJ2-5 | TRBV27 | CASSLVAGGQETQYF | TGTGCCAGCAGTTTAGTAGCGGGGGGGCAAGAGACCCAGTACTTC
NA | NA | TRBJ2-3 | TRBV2 | CASARGNTQYF | TGTGCCAGCGCTAGGGGAAACACGCAGTATTTT
NA | TRBD2 | TRBJ2-1 | TRBV10-3 | CAIRTGGNEQFF | TGTGCCATCAGGACCGGGGGGAATGAGCAGTTCTTC
NA | NA | TRBJ2-2 | TRBV25-1 | CASSSPSNTGELFF | TGTGCCAGCAGTTCACCATCGAACACCGGGGAGCTGTTTTTT
few | NA | TRBJ2-7 | TRBV5-4 | CASSAHARYGSYEQYF | TGTGCCAGCAGCGCTCACGCGAGGTACGGCTCCTACGAGCAGTACTTC
NA | TRBD1 | TRBJ2-7 | TRBV4-2 | CASSGSGTGIGEQYF | TGTGCCAGCAGCGGAAGCGGGACAGGGATCGGCGAGCAGTACTTC
NA | NA | TRBJ2-7 | TRBV6-5 | CASSSNYEQYF | TGTGCCAGCAGCAGCAATTACGAGCAGTACTTC
NA | NA | TRBJ2-5 | TRBV18 | CASSETPRVKETQYF | TGTGCCAGCTCAGAGACTCCGCGTGTGAAGGAGACCCAGTACTTC
NA | NA | TRBJ2-2 | TRBV2 | CASSLTGPWGSGELFF | TGTGCCAGCAGCCTCACAGGGCCTTGGGGTAGCGGGGAGCTGTTTTTT
NA | TRBD2 | TRBJ2-1 | TRBV6-5 | CASSYTWDGRDEQFF | TGTGCCAGCAGTTACACCTGGGACGGGAGGGATGAGCAGTTCTTC